Each of the 24 T cell receptor beta chains below was sequenced from the same sample in a study of T-cell reconstitution after alpha-beta-depleted transplantation in children. The TCRbeta library was prepared with unique molecular identifiers. TCRdb redid the calling of the PCR reads with MiXCR, one entry per CDR3 protein. The repertoire includes about 600,000 distinct CDR3 sequences, 23% of them detected once, and over 12% sits in the top ten. Sequencing used PBMCs, mostly from graft donor cells, obtained 360 days after TCRalphabeta/CD19-depleted stem cell transplant. The receptors derive from a boy under three years old who had a stem cell transplant for acute myeloid leukemia, so the T cells may come from the graft donor.

This clonotype has a count of ten or more. The rearrangement joins TRBV11-2 to TRBJ2-5; weak D call: TRBD1 (6 bases). The V gene lost 2 bases and the J gene lost 2 bases, with 9 bases spanning the gap. The length of the CDR3 is 14 residues. From germline, CDR1 is SGHAT and CDR2 FQNNGV. The CDR3 loop is CASSLNRDQETQYF. DNA of the CDR3: TGTGCCAGCAGCTTAAACAGGGATCAAGAGACCCAGTACTTC. Full variable domain (outside the CDR3, taken from reference TRBV11-2 and TRBJ2-5): EAGVAQSPRYKIIEKRQSVAFWCNPISGHATLYWYQQILGQGPKLLIQFQNNGVVDDSQLPKDRFSAERLKGVDSTLKIQPAKLEDSAVYLCASSLNRDQETQYFGPGTRLLVL.

At least ten counts were recorded for this clonotype. The chain has TRBV29-1 and TRBJ1-1; no clear D. CDR1 and CDR2 from the germline V gene are SQVTM and ANQGSEA. The CDR3 extends over 12 amino acids. Trimming stripped 6 bases from V and 7 bases from J, with 15 bases between. The CDR3 reads CSVGIDIGEAFF. CDR3 sequence (DNA): TGCAGCGTGGGAATTGATATAGGTGAAGCTTTCTTT.

The V gene is TRBV20-1, the J gene TRBJ2-7; 9 bases agree with TRBD2. The junction had 10 bases not matched to a gene; V was cut back by 6 bases and J by 4 bases. The CDR3 extends over 14 amino acids. The germline V gene encodes CDR1 DFQATT and CDR2 SNEGSKA (reference sequence). CDR3 nucleotides: TGCAGTGCCAGCTCTGGACTAGCGATTTACGAGCAGTACTTC. Its protein product is CSASSGLAIYEQYF.

In its sample, this clonotype was seen a few times. The rearrangement links TRBV28 to TRBJ1-5; D remains unclear. Between the trimmed V and J ends, which lost 4 bases and 0 bases, there was a span of 10 bases. Per the germline V gene, CDR1 is MDHEN and CDR2 is SYDVKM. The CDR3 is 15 amino acids. CDR3 amino acids: CASSYSVNSNQPQHF. The CDR3 DNA sequence: TGTGCCAGCAGTTATTCCGTAAATAGCAATCAGCCCCAGCATTTT. Full variable domain (outside the CDR3, taken from reference TRBV28 and TRBJ1-5): DVKVTQSSRYLVKRTGEKVFLECVQDMDHENMFWYRQDPGLGLRLIYFSYDVKMKEKGDIPEGYSVSREKKERFSLILESASTNQTSMYLCASSYSVNSNQPQHFGDGTRLSIL.

This clonotype has a count of ten or more. This chain's CDR3 is CSVAEEEQYF. The CDR3 DNA is TGCAGCGTTGCAGAGGAGGAGCAGTACTTC. This chain joins TRBV29-1 and TRBJ2-7, with unresolved D. CDR1 and CDR2 from the germline V gene are SQVTM and ANQGSEA. V gave up 4 bases and J gave up 7 bases, with 8 bases separating them. The CDR3 is 10 amino acids.

The chain uses TRBV5-5 and TRBJ2-7; D is ambiguous. Germline loops: CDR1 SGHKS, CDR2 YYEKEE (reference sequence). The CDR3 length is 14 residues. The ends were cut back, 2 bases at V and 3 bases at J, with 12 bases in the middle. The CDR3 DNA follows: TGTGCCAGCAGCTTAAGCGCGGTTGACTACGAGCAGTACGTC. Translated: CASSLSAVDYEQYV.

The gene calls are TRBV10-3 and TRBJ1-1, with D maybe TRBD1 (5 bases). CDR1 and CDR2 from the germline V gene are ENHRY and SYGVKD. The CDR3 extends over 14 amino acids. With 3 bases removed from V and 3 bases from J, the gap between germline ends came to 11 bases. CDR3 DNA sequence: TGTGCCATCAGTGATAATCAAGGGGACACTGAAGCTTTCTTT. Protein: CAISDNQGDTEAFF.

In this sample, this clonotype turned up many times. The genes are TRBV11-3 and TRBJ2-6, with 15 bases matching TRBD2. There are 20 residues in the CDR3. Looked up from germline, CDR1 is SGHNT and CDR2 is YENEEA. The J segment lost 0 bases and the V segment lost 4 bases, leaving 7 bases of the junction unmatched. DNA of the CDR3: TGTGCCAGCAGCTCCATGGGACTAGCGGGGGGTCGCTCTGGGGCCAACGTCCTGACTTTC. This encodes CASSSMGLAGGRSGANVLTF.

This CDR3 reads CASSGTKAYSPLHF. In nucleotides, the CDR3 is TGTGCCAGCAGCGGGACGAAGGCTTATTCACCCCTCCACTTT. The V gene is TRBV6-1, the J gene TRBJ1-6; tentatively, D is TRBD1 (5 bases). V was pared by 6 bases and J by 8 bases, with 14 bases between. The CDR3 is 14 amino acids. Per germline, CDR1 MNHNS and CDR2 SASEGT.

The chain has TRBV20-1 and TRBJ2-1; maybe TRBD2 (6 bases). Germline V gene data show CDR1 as DFQATT and CDR2 as SNEGSKA (reference sequence). V was trimmed by 3 bases and J by 5 bases, leaving 8 bases between them. This CDR3 is 12 amino acids long. CDR3 in amino acids: CSASRENNEQFF. The CDR3 DNA reads TGCAGTGCTAGTCGGGAGAACAATGAGCAGTTCTTC.

The chain links TRBV7-8 to TRBJ2-1, with 11 bases that match TRBD2. CDR1 SGHVS and CDR2 FQNEAQ come from the germline V gene. V lost 5 bases, J lost 7 bases, and 10 bases stayed unmatched. This CDR3 contains 16 residues. CDR3 nucleotides: TGTGCCAGCAGCGAACTAGCGGGGGCCACGAAAAATGAGCAGTTCTTC. This codes for CASSELAGATKNEQFF.

The table lists this clonotype with a few counts. V and J are TRBV20-1 and TRBJ1-5; TRBD1 might be the D (6 bases). V lost 3 bases to trimming and J lost 6 bases, with 9 bases between them. The CDR3 contains 12 residues. CDR1 DFQATT and CDR2 SNEGSKA come from the germline V gene (reference sequence). The CDR3 reads CSASGGGQPQHF. The CDR3 DNA is TGCAGTGCTAGTGGAGGGGGTCAGCCCCAGCATTTT.

This clonotype has ten or more counts. This chain uses TRBV7-9 with TRBJ2-1; a possible D gene is TRBD2 (6 bases). Trimming left V 6 bases short and J 8 bases short, with 20 bases between. The CDR3 sequence is 15 residues long. Germline loops: CDR1 SEHNR, CDR2 FQNEAQ (reference sequence). CDR3 bases: TGTGCCAGCAGAGGATCGGACTACCTACGTTATGAGCAGTTCTTC. This gives the protein CASRGSDYLRYEQFF.

Many counts were recorded for this clonotype. The chain is built from TRBV4-1 and TRBJ2-1; 8 bases align to TRBD2. This CDR3 has 19 residues. V lost 5 bases to trimming and J lost 6 bases; unmatched junction nucleotides: 21. Germline lookup yields CDR1 MGHRA and CDR2 YSYEKL. CDR3 coding DNA: TGCGCCAGCAGCTCTAGCTACCCGACCGGGGGGGCCCTTGGCAATGAGCAGTTCTTC. Amino acids: CASSSSYPTGGALGNEQFF.

This clonotype was picked up a small number of times. The J gene is TRBJ2-7, the V gene TRBV12-3 or TRBV12-4; D is ambiguous. V lost 8 bases, J lost 0 bases, and 14 bases lay in between. This CDR3 has 14 amino acids. CDR3 sequence reads: CASRKGLLSYEQYF. CDR3 coding DNA: TGTGCCAGCCGAAAGGGCTTGCTCTCCTACGAGCAGTACTTC.

This clonotype was counted once. The chain combines TRBV25-1 with TRBJ1-2; tentatively, D is TRBD1 (6 bases). V was trimmed by 4 bases and J by 4 bases, leaving 10 bases between them. Germline CDR1 is MGHDK and CDR2 is SYGVNS. The CDR3 loop spans 13 amino acids. The CDR3 sequence is CASSARGGYGYTF. CDR3 DNA sequence: TGTGCCAGCAGTGCCAGGGGTGGCTATGGCTACACCTTC.

In DNA form, the CDR3 reads TGTGCCAGCAGTTTAAGTCAGAACTATGGCTACACCTTC. Protein product: CASSLSQNYGYTF. This chain links TRBV12-3 or TRBV12-4 with TRBJ1-2; D not resolved. Trimming pared 2 bases from V and 2 bases from J, leaving 6 bases between. This CDR3 has 13 residues.

There are a few counts of this clonotype. The chain is built from TRBV12-3 or TRBV12-4 and TRBJ2-3; TRBD2 agrees at 10 bases. Trimming cost V 8 bases and J 4 bases; bases outside gene matches: 9. The CDR3 runs 15 residues. CDR3 amino acids: CASHPVSGGPDTQYF. As DNA, the CDR3 is TGTGCCAGCCATCCTGTTAGCGGGGGGCCAGATACGCAGTATTTT.

This clonotype has only a few counts. The chain carries TRBV12-3 or TRBV12-4 and TRBJ1-5; D is unclear. The CDR3 covers 16 residues. V lost 7 bases, J lost 3 bases, and 19 bases lay in between. The CDR3 DNA follows: TGTGCCAGCACAAAAGGGCCACCAGGTTACAATCAGCCCCAGCATTTT. Its protein product is CASTKGPPGYNQPQHF.

This chain connects TRBV20-1 to TRBJ1-2, with a possible D match to TRBD1 (6 bases). Germline V gene sequence: CDR1 DFQATT, CDR2 SNEGSKA (reference sequence). The V and J ends lost 6 bases and 7 bases respectively, with 18 bases between them. The CDR3 totals 13 residues. The CDR3 bases are TGCAGTGCAATGGGGACACAGCGCGGTGGCTACACCTTC. Its protein is CSAMGTQRGGYTF.

The V call is TRBV6-5, the J call TRBJ2-2; 8 nucleotides match TRBD2. After removal of 2 bases from V and 7 bases from J, the junction contained 15 bases not matched to a gene. Germline V gives CDR1 MNHEY, CDR2 SVGAGI. CDR3 length: 18 residues. The CDR3, as DNA: TGTGCCAGCAGTTACGGTAGCGGGCTAGCGGGTCAAAGCGGGGAGCTGTTTTTT. Amino acids: CASSYGSGLAGQSGELFF.

The rearrangement uses TRBV20-1 and TRBJ2-7, with 7 bases fitting TRBD1. Germline values: CDR1 DFQATT, CDR2 SNEGSKA (reference sequence). With 1 base clipped from V and 3 bases from J, the junction kept 15 bases outside the gene matches. The CDR3 has 17 residues. CDR3 amino acids: CSARAWDSPLQFYEQYV. The CDR3 nucleotides are TGCAGTGCTAGAGCGTGGGACAGTCCCTTACAATTCTACGAGCAGTACGTC.

V is TRBV30 and J is TRBJ2-7; TRBD2 agrees at 7 bases. With V trimmed by 3 bases and J by 5 bases, 10 bases remained unmatched. This CDR3 contains 14 residues. Germline V gene data show CDR1 as GTSNPN and CDR2 as SVGIG (reference sequence). CDR3 DNA sequence: TGTGCCTGGAGCCGGCGCAGGGAGGGGAACGAGCAGTACTTC. As protein: CAWSRRREGNEQYF.

In this sample, this clonotype turned up many times. The J gene is TRBJ2-1, the V gene TRBV20-1; D is unresolved. The length of the CDR3 is 13 residues. Germline loops: CDR1 DFQATT, CDR2 SNEGSKA (reference sequence). V lost 7 bases and J lost 6, with 16 bases in between. Here the CDR3 reads CSVGVRRLNEQFF. Written as DNA, the CDR3 is TGCAGTGTTGGGGTTAGGCGACTCAATGAGCAGTTCTTC.